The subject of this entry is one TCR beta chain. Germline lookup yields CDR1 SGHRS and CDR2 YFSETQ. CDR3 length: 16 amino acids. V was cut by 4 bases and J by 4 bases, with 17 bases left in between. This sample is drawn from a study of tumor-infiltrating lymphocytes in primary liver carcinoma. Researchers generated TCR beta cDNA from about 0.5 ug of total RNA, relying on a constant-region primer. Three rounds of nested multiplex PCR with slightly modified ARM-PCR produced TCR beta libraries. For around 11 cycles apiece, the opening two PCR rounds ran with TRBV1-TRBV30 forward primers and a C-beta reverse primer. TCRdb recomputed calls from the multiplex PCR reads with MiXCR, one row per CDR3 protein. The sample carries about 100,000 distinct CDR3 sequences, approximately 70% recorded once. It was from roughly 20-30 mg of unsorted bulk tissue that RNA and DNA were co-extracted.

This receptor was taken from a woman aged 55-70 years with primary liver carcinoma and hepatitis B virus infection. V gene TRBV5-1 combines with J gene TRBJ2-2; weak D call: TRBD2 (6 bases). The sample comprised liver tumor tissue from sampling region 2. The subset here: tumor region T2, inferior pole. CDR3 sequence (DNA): TGCGCCAGCAGCCCCAGTAGCGGTGGGGGCACCGGGGAGCTGTTTTTT. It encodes CASSPSSGGGTGELFF. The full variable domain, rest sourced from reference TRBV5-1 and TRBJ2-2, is KAGVTQTPRYLIKTRGQQVTLSCSPISGHRSVSWYQQTPGQGLQFLFEYFSETQRNKGNFPGRFSGRQFSNSRSEMNVSTLELGDSALYLCASSPSSGGGTGELFFGEGSRLTVL.